A single sample gave rise to the 10 T cell receptor beta chains below, sequenced in a study of blood T cell repertoires in COVID-19. TCRdb's copy holds only in-frame clones and misses some; the assay was immunoSEQ multiplex PCR. The table has a few hundred thousand clones, approximately 86% seen once. Material: PBMCs or T cells enriched from blood (not recorded which). All receptors come from a woman between 40 and 50 years old with acute COVID-19.

The chain joins TRBV4-1 to TRBJ1-2; 8 positions agree with TRBD1. The ends lost 4 bases at V and 4 bases at J; junction bases unmatched: 5. The V gene's germline CDR1 is MGHRA and CDR2 YSYEKL. This CDR3 region has 14 residues. CDR3: CASSLGTGIYGYTF. The CDR3 bases are TGCGCCAGCAGCCTTGGGACAGGCATCTATGGCTACACCTTC.

This chain connects TRBV10-3 to TRBJ2-1; a possible D gene is TRBD2 (5 bases). This CDR3 is built from 13 residues. Trimming stripped 8 bases from V and 0 bases from J, with 8 bases between. The germline V gene has CDR1 ENHRY and CDR2 SYGVKD. The CDR3 DNA reads as TGTGCCATCGGGGAGAGCTCCTACAATGAGCAGTTCTTC. Its protein product is CAIGESSYNEQFF.

V gene TRBV5-8 combines with J gene TRBJ2-7; 8 positions agree with TRBD2. CDR3 size: 15 residues. J lost 3 bases, V lost 0 bases, and 5 bases had no gene match. Germline V lookup: CDR1 SGHTS, CDR2 YDEGEE. The chain's CDR3 is CASSLAPSGSYEQYF. The CDR3 DNA sequence: TGTGCCAGCAGCTTGGCGCCCAGCGGGAGCTACGAGCAGTACTTC.

The V gene is TRBV7-2, the J gene TRBJ2-5, with 7 nucleotides matching TRBD2. This CDR3 spans 14 amino acids. Germline values: CDR1 SGHTA, CDR2 FQGNSA. V lost 5 bases, J lost 2 bases, and 5 bases stayed unmatched. The CDR3 loop reads CASSRSGMQETQYF. The CDR3 nucleotides read TGTGCCAGCAGCCGGAGCGGGATGCAAGAGACCCAGTACTTC.

The chain couples TRBV28 to TRBJ2-7; 7 bases map to TRBD1. The CDR3 sequence is 14 residues long. The germline V gene encodes CDR1 MDHEN and CDR2 SYDVKM. V shed 6 bases and J 3 bases; nucleotides not matched to a gene: 8. As DNA, the CDR3 is TGTGCCAGCAGCCTGGCAGGGGGTAGCTACGAGCAGTACTTC. It translates to CASSLAGGSYEQYF.

Here the CDR3 reads CASSQDGTGQIGYTF. The DNA for the CDR3 is TGCGCCAGCAGCCAAGATGGAACAGGGCAGATTGGCTACACCTTC. The chain uses TRBV4-3 and TRBJ1-2, with D perhaps TRBD1 (6 bases). Per the germline V gene, CDR1 is LGHNA and CDR2 is YSLEER. The CDR3 has 15 residues. The V end was cut by 0 bases, the J end by 7 bases, with 15 bases between.

V is TRBV5-4 and J is TRBJ2-5, with 9 bases fitting TRBD1. The junction had 7 bases not matched to a gene; V was cut back by 2 bases and J by 5 bases. The CDR3 contains 15 residues. From germline, CDR1 is SGHNT and CDR2 YYREEE (reference sequence). In DNA form, the CDR3 reads TGTGCCAGCAGCTTAGTGACAGGGGGAAAGGAGACCCAGTACTTC. Amino acids: CASSLVTGGKETQYF.

The chain joins TRBV19 to TRBJ2-1; TRBD1 aligns across 7 bases. The CDR3 contains 17 residues. V shed 3 bases and J 0 bases; nucleotides not matched to a gene: 8. Germline CDR1 reads LNHDA; CDR2 reads SQIVND (reference sequence). CDR3 residues: CASSIRLRGSSYNEQFF. The CDR3 nucleotides read TGTGCCAGTAGTATCCGACTCAGGGGGAGCTCCTACAATGAGCAGTTCTTC.

V and J are TRBV19 and TRBJ1-3; TRBD1 might be the D (5 bases). The V and J ends lost 1 base and 1 base respectively, with 8 bases between them. CDR3 length equals 15 residues. Germline loops: CDR1 LNHDA, CDR2 SQIVND (reference sequence). CDR3 region: CASSIGGRSGNTIYF. Written as DNA, the CDR3 is TGTGCCAGTAGTATAGGGGGGAGGTCTGGAAACACCATATATTTT.

For the CDR3, the DNA is TGTGCCAGCAGCTTACTAGCGGGGAGCTCCTACGAGCAGTACTTC. Its translation is CASSLLAGSSYEQYF. This rearrangement joins TRBV5-6 to TRBJ2-7, with 10 bases lining up with TRBD2. Germline lookup yields CDR1 SGHDT and CDR2 YYEEEE. With 2 bases clipped from V and 0 bases from J, the junction kept 2 bases outside the gene matches. This CDR3 has 15 amino acids. The full variable domain, in which reference TRBV5-6 and TRBJ2-7 provide the parts outside the CDR3, is DAGVTQSPTHLIKTRGQQVTLRCSPKSGHDTVSWYQQALGQGPQFIFQYYEEEERQRGNFPDRFSGHQFPNYSSELNVNALLLGDSALYLCASSLLAGSSYEQYFGPGTRLTVT.